This is a list of T cell receptor beta chains from one sample in a study of T cells in localized non-small cell lung cancer. Profiling relied on immunoSEQ multiplex PCR, and the TCRdb table lists in-frame clones only, not all of them. The sample comprises tens of thousands of clones, 80% to 90% of which are singletons, and roughly 7% rests with the top ten. Sequencing was performed on peripheral blood, taken before any cancer treatment. The receptor set was obtained from a male donor aged 60 or older with stage I lung adenocarcinoma. Both conserved end residues are part of each CDR3. D genes are given only for firm matches. Where a row states a size, it is once, few, many or the class of an expanded clone; other rows omit it.

TRBJ2-2 . TRBV4-3 . CASSQGTGFYGELFF TGCGCCAGCAGCCAAGGCACAGGCTTTTACGGGGAGCTGTTTTTT
TRBJ1-1 . TRBV28 . CASSFAPNHRAAFF TGTGCCAGCAGTTTTGCGCCAAACCATAGGGCAGCTTTCTTT
TRBJ1-2 . TRBV28 . CASSADSWDGYTF TGTGCCAGCAGTGCAGACAGTTGGGACGGCTACACCTTC
TRBJ2-3 . TRBV5-7 . CASSYPVTDTQYF TGTGCCAGCAGCTACCCAGTCACAGATACGCAGTATTTT
TRBJ2-5 . TRBV2 . CASRYGVQETQYF TGTGCCAGCAGGTACGGGGTTCAAGAGACCCAGTACTTC
TRBJ1-6 . TRBV29-1 . CSVGQGGNSPLHF TGCAGCGTTGGGCAGGGAGGGAATTCACCCCTCCACTTT
TRBJ2-3 TRBD2 TRBV5-1 few CASSLGTSGEEQYF TGCGCCAGCAGCTTGGGGACTAGCGGGGAGGAGCAGTATTTT
TRBJ2-1 TRBD1 TRBV30 . CAWSSTGVVVQFF TGTGCCTGGAGTTCCACAGGGGTCGTTGTCCAGTTCTTC
TRBJ1-1 . TRBV5-3 . CARSGDKNTEAFF TGTGCCAGAAGCGGGGACAAGAACACTGAAGCTTTCTTT
TRBJ2-1 . TRBV11-2 . CASSLSHRDRKGNEQFF TGTGCCAGCAGCTTATCCCACAGGGACCGAAAAGGCAATGAGCAGTTCTTC
TRBJ1-2 . TRBV2 . CASSDYQGQINYGYTF TGTGCCAGCAGTGATTACCAAGGACAGATTAACTATGGCTACACCTTC
TRBJ2-1 TRBD2 TRBV4-1 . CASSHHRAGGDNEQFF TGCGCCAGCAGCCACCATCGGGCGGGGGGGGACAATGAGCAGTTCTTC
TRBJ2-1 . TRBV2 . CAGSVVKEQFF TGTGCCGGCAGTGTGGTGAAGGAGCAGTTCTTC
TRBJ2-1 . TRBV6-5 . CASSAQGGFGNEQFF TGTGCCAGCAGTGCCCAGGGGGGCTTTGGCAATGAGCAGTTCTTC
TRBJ2-3 TRBD2 TRBV30 . CAWKPLAGEADTQYF TGTGCCTGGAAGCCCCTAGCGGGGGAAGCAGATACGCAGTATTTT
TRBJ1-6 TRBD1 TRBV28 . CASSFSPSGQGGSPLHF TGTGCCAGCAGTTTTTCCCCTTCGGGACAGGGAGGTTCACCCCTCCACTTT
TRBJ2-3 . TRBV18 . CASSNREKGTDTQYF TGTGCCAGCTCAAACAGGGAGAAGGGAACAGATACGCAGTATTTT